This T cell receptor beta chain was identified in a study of blood T cell repertoires in COVID-19. Overall study context: Samples of COVID-19 (acute and convalescent) were obtained from the United States, Italy and Spain. Sample material is recorded as cDNA or gDNA derived from T cells, B-cell-depleted T cells, or PBMCs.

Recovered participants had two consecutive negative NP/OP PCR tests, healthcare professional clearance, or symptom resolution. Original processing notes: Reference gene primer amplification in the assay estimated nucleated cell counts. Assay: immunoSEQ multiplex PCR; the TCRdb copy retains only in-frame clones and omits some. V, J and clone size reflect that table, while D and trimming were determined from the DNA. The sample lists approximately 440,000 clones; about 92% were seen once. V lost 4 bases, J lost 0 bases, and 10 bases lay in between. Germline loops: CDR1 SGDLS, CDR2 YYNGEE. The CDR3 sequence is 14 residues long.

This chain links TRBV9 with TRBJ1-1; D remains unclear. Material for sequencing was PBMCs or T cells enriched from blood (not recorded which). This clonotype originated in a man younger than 35 who had recovered from COVID-19. CDR3 in DNA: TGTGCCAGCAGCCTAAGCGGGATGAACACTGAAGCTTTCTTT. Its protein is CASSLSGMNTEAFF.